A selection of T cell receptor beta chains follows, all from one sample in a study of CD8+ T cells in alopecia areata. Sequenced by immunoSEQ multiplex PCR; TCRdb stores in-frame clones only, minus some. The sample carries approximately 90,000 clones, 70% to 85% recorded once. Sequenced material: CD8+ T cells sorted from blood, taken around week 44, from a patient treated with tofacitinib. These receptors all come from a human donor with alopecia areata. Each CDR3 is given with its conserved first and last residue. Each record gives: D gene, V gene, J gene, clone size, CDR3 protein, CDR3 DNA. The D gene is left open where the match is weak. A clone size is listed for some rows: how often the clone was seen (once, few, many), or a class if it is expanded.

.,TRBV10-3,TRBJ1-2,few,CAIRDGNYGYTF,TGTGCCATCAGGGACGGTAACTATGGCTACACCTTC
TRBD1,TRBV4-1,TRBJ2-7,.,CASSHGQGAYEQYF,TGCGCCAGCAGCCACGGACAGGGGGCCTACGAGCAGTACTTC
.,TRBV4-3,TRBJ1-2,few,CASSQGAREGDGYTF,TGCGCCAGCAGCCAAGGCGCCAGGGAAGGTGATGGCTACACCTTC
TRBD1,TRBV5-1,TRBJ2-2,once,CASSLGTGGTGELFF,TGCGCCAGCAGCCTCGGGACAGGGGGTACCGGGGAGCTGTTTTTT
.,TRBV5-6,TRBJ1-1,.,CASSSGPRAGTEAFF,TGTGCCAGCAGCTCAGGCCCCAGGGCGGGCACTGAAGCTTTCTTT
TRBD1,TRBV11-1,TRBJ2-7,.,CASSLGGQVTYEQYF,TGTGCCAGCAGCTTAGGGGGACAGGTCACCTACGAGCAGTACTTC
TRBD1,TRBV10-3,TRBJ2-7,.,CAISEPYFDRGQNEQYF,TGTGCCATCAGTGAGCCCTACTTCGACAGGGGGCAGAACGAGCAGTACTTC
TRBD1,TRBV6-5,TRBJ2-7,.,CASSIGQGAYEQYF,TGTGCCAGCAGTATAGGACAGGGGGCCTACGAGCAGTACTTC
.,TRBV12-5,TRBJ2-3,.,CASGLAITGRFSTDTQYF,TGTGCTAGTGGTTTGGCTATAACCGGGAGATTTAGCACAGATACGCAGTATTTT
TRBD1,TRBV7-8,TRBJ1-2,few,CASSALRDRAGYTF,TGTGCCAGCAGCGCCCTACGGGACAGGGCTGGCTACACCTTC
TRBD1,TRBV10-3,TRBJ1-1,.,CAISLDKTGGTEAFF,TGTGCCATCAGTCTCGATAAGACAGGGGGCACTGAAGCTTTCTTT
.,TRBV30,TRBJ2-7,.,CAWSPTGAHEQYF,TGTGCCTGGAGTCCGACAGGAGCGCACGAGCAGTACTTC
TRBD1,TRBV19,TRBJ1-5,.,CASSMDRGHGQPQHF,TGTGCCAGTAGTATGGACAGGGGGCACGGTCAGCCCCAGCATTTT
TRBD1,TRBV29-1,TRBJ1-2,.,CSVGGGQDYGYTF,TGCAGCGTTGGGGGGGGACAGGACTATGGCTACACCTTC
TRBD1,TRBV9,TRBJ1-2,.,CASSVADRAYGYTF,TGTGCCAGCAGCGTAGCCGACAGGGCCTATGGCTACACCTTC
.,TRBV7-2,TRBJ2-7,.,CASSQLSGTAYEQYF,TGTGCCAGCAGCCAACTCTCCGGGACCGCCTACGAGCAGTACTTC
TRBD1,TRBV9,TRBJ1-1,.,CASSVSGTGFSSEAFF,TGTGCCAGCAGCGTCTCCGGGACAGGGTTTAGTTCTGAAGCTTTCTTT
.,TRBV30,TRBJ2-7,.,CAWIQGVEQYF,TGTGCCTGGATTCAGGGTGTCGAGCAGTACTTC
TRBD1,TRBV6-5,TRBJ2-7,once,CASSYSSGQLSYEQYF,TGTGCCAGCAGTTACTCTTCGGGACAGCTCTCCTACGAGCAGTACTTC
.,TRBV7-2,TRBJ2-7,.,CASSLVGAETYEQYF,TGTGCCAGCAGCTTAGTGGGGGCGGAAACCTACGAGCAGTACTTC
.,TRBV20-1,TRBJ2-5,.,CSASINSTQYF,TGCAGTGCTAGTATTAATTCGACCCAGTACTTC
TRBD1,TRBV9,TRBJ2-7,few,CASSPGQGATYEQYF,TGTGCCAGCAGCCCGGGACAGGGGGCTACCTACGAGCAGTACTTC
TRBD2,TRBV15,TRBJ2-3,.,CATSTRPGLANTDTQYF,TGTGCCACCAGCACTCGTCCCGGACTAGCGAACACAGATACGCAGTATTTT
.,TRBV4-3,TRBJ2-7,.,CASSQPHF,TGCGCCAGCAGCCAACCCCACTTC
.,TRBV2,TRBJ2-7,once,CASSEDRSSEQYF,TGTGCCAGCAGTGAAGATCGAAGTTCCGAGCAGTACTTC
TRBD1,TRBV2,TRBJ2-3,few,CASTETGTSSTDTQYF,TGTGCCAGCACCGAGACAGGGACCAGTAGCACAGATACGCAGTATTTT
TRBD2,TRBV27,TRBJ2-1,.,CASSFTGRVGRNEQFF,TGTGCCAGCAGTTTTACCGGGAGGGTTGGGAGAAATGAGCAGTTCTTC
TRBD1,TRBV30,TRBJ2-7,.,CAWDTGTGDHEQYF,TGTGCCTGGGATACCGGGACAGGGGACCACGAGCAGTACTTC
.,TRBV4-3,TRBJ1-1,.,CASSQARRDTEAFF,TGCGCCAGCAGCCAAGCAAGACGAGACACTGAAGCTTTCTTT
.,TRBV29-1,TRBJ1-1,few,CSVVPRGTEAFF,TGCAGCGTTGTTCCGAGGGGCACTGAAGCTTTCTTT
.,TRBV5-1,TRBJ1-1,.,CASKPGRQGLNTEAFF,TGCGCCTCCAAACCGGGGCGCCAGGGGCTGAACACTGAAGCTTTCTTT
TRBD1,TRBV9,TRBJ2-1,.,CASSVGGTGGNEQFF,TGTGCCAGCAGCGTAGGAGGGACAGGCGGAAATGAGCAGTTCTTC
.,TRBV4-3,TRBJ2-3,.,CASSQGLEAMTDTQYF,TGCGCCAGCAGCCAAGGTCTAGAGGCTATGACAGATACGCAGTATTTT
.,TRBV11-2,TRBJ2-4,few,CASSGANIQYF,TGTGCCAGCAGCGGGGCCAACATTCAGTACTTC
TRBD1,TRBV14,TRBJ2-1,.,CASSQDSGTASNEQFF,TGTGCCAGCAGCCAAGATTCCGGGACAGCTAGCAATGAGCAGTTCTTC
.,TRBV11-2,TRBJ2-7,few,CASSLSNRGQYF,TGTGCCAGCAGCTTAAGTAATCGAGGGCAGTACTTC
.,TRBV29-1,TRBJ1-2,.,CSVAGIYGYTF,TGCAGCGTCGCAGGGATCTATGGCTACACCTTC
.,TRBV30,TRBJ1-1,.,CAWSVSERTEAFF,TGTGCCTGGAGTGTTTCCGAGCGCACTGAAGCTTTCTTT
.,TRBV5-6,TRBJ1-1,.,CASSLYRAGTEAFF,TGTGCCAGCAGCTTGTACAGGGCGGGCACTGAAGCTTTCTTT
TRBD1,TRBV5-4,TRBJ2-5,.,CANKPTGQVQETQYF,TGTGCCAACAAGCCGACAGGGCAAGTACAAGAGACCCAGTACTTC
.,TRBV19,TRBJ1-2,.,CASSFGGSNYGYTF,TGTGCCAGTAGCTTCGGGGGATCTAACTATGGCTACACCTTC
.,TRBV4-3,TRBJ2-2,.,CASSLDTGTAGELFF,TGCGCCAGCAGCCTAGATACAGGGACGGCCGGGGAGCTGTTTTTT
.,TRBV2,TRBJ2-7,.,CASSERYEQYF,TGTGCCAGCAGTGAAAGGTACGAGCAGTACTTC
.,TRBV9,TRBJ2-3,few,CASSPGPTDTQYF,TGTGCCAGCAGCCCGGGACCCACCGATACGCAGTATTTT
.,TRBV2,TRBJ1-2,.,CASGRGRAVQRYTF,TGTGCCAGCGGACGGGGTAGGGCGGTTCAAAGGTACACCTTC
TRBD2,TRBV28,TRBJ2-3,.,CASRTSLAADTQYF,TGTGCCAGCAGGACATCACTAGCGGCAGATACGCAGTATTTT
.,TRBV7-3,TRBJ2-3,.,CATAGGPGDTQYF,TGTGCCACCGCTGGGGGTCCAGGGGATACGCAGTATTTT
.,TRBV12-5,TRBJ2-5,.,CASGLVTGGLFETQYF,TGTGCTAGTGGTTTGGTCACTGGTGGTCTGTTTGAGACCCAGTACTTC
TRBD1,TRBV28,TRBJ2-7,once,CASSLRGREQYF,TGTGCCAGCAGTTTAAGGGGGCGCGAGCAGTACTTC
.,TRBV29-1,TRBJ2-2,.,CSVWDTGNTGELFF,TGCAGCGTTTGGGACACTGGAAACACCGGGGAGCTGTTTTTT
TRBD1,TRBV6-5,TRBJ1-2,.,CASSQGGNGYTF,TGTGCCAGCAGTCAGGGGGGAAATGGCTACACCTTC
TRBD2,TRBV7-9,TRBJ2-5,few,CASSPLSGGNQETQYF,TGTGCCAGCAGCCCCCTAAGCGGGGGTAACCAAGAGACCCAGTACTTC
.,TRBV13,TRBJ1-3,.,CASSLYRASGNTIYF,TGTGCCAGCAGCTTATACAGGGCCTCTGGAAACACCATATATTTT
.,TRBV6-6,TRBJ2-7,.,CASSYEQGSSYEQYF,TGTGCCAGCAGTTACGAACAGGGTTCTTCCTACGAGCAGTACTTC
TRBD1,TRBV7-9,TRBJ1-1,.,CASSLVDRVNTEAFF,TGTGCCAGCAGCTTAGTGGACAGGGTGAACACTGAAGCTTTCTTT
.,TRBV27,TRBJ2-7,.,CASSSHSDSWNYEQYF,TGTGCCAGCAGTTCCCATTCCGATAGCTGGAACTACGAGCAGTACTTC
.,TRBV7-9,TRBJ2-6,.,CASSFGSATGANVLTF,TGTGCCAGCAGCTTCGGATCGGCGACTGGGGCCAACGTCCTGACTTTC
.,TRBV7-2,TRBJ2-2,.,CASSPRLRVRTGELFF,TGTGCCAGCAGCCCTAGGCTCAGGGTCAGAACCGGGGAGCTGTTTTTT
.,TRBV19,TRBJ2-1,.,CASSPGQVNEQFF,TGTGCCAGTAGTCCGGGCCAGGTCAATGAGCAGTTCTTC